This T cell receptor beta chain stems from a study of identical twins. TCRdb reprocessed the 5' RACE reads via MiXCR and lists one record per CDR3 protein. The data hold approximately 700,000 distinct CDR3 sequences, with around a sixth observed a single time. The study, taken as a whole, reports: Recombination models fit unrelated individuals' TCR alpha sharing but underestimated twins'. Insertions were fewer in abundant cord blood beta clonotypes, whereas memory repertoires showed none of this pattern.

V shed 5 bases, J shed 6 bases, and the junction held 4 bases outside the gene matches. The CDR3 has 13 amino acids. Germline V lookup: CDR1 SGHRS, CDR2 YFSETQ. In its sample, this clonotype was seen a few times. Its antigen is not known. These data are also associated with another study on T cells expressing NK-cell markers. That source adds: About 1.0-8% of CD8+ T cells in more than five donors belonged to dominant NKG2C+ clonotypes. What remained unclear was the HCMV specificity of expanded NKG2C+ T cell clones.

This receptor was obtained from a woman younger than 35 in good health. Sequenced input: PBMCs. V and J are TRBV5-1 and TRBJ1-4, with 7 bases aligning to TRBD1. This chain's CDR3 is CASSWQGDEKLFF. The CDR3 region has the DNA TGCGCCAGCAGTTGGCAGGGGGATGAAAAACTGTTTTTT.